This TCR beta chain was obtained from a study of T cell repertoires in cytomegalovirus infection. The CDR3 covers 15 residues. Trimming took 8 bases from V and 2 from J, leaving 17 bases between them. One entry per CDR3 protein results from TCRdb running MiXCR on the reads. The table lists about 890,000 distinct CDR3 sequences, approximately 31% of them singletons. Comments on this clonotype: Its antigen is unknown.

This clonotype was obtained from a human donor in good health (CMV status not recorded). Some clones in this sample may be carry-over from other donors' samples. This specimen was cultured CD8+ T cells from PBMCs, taken from culture after CMV antigen stimulation. The chain carries TRBV12-3 or TRBV12-4 and TRBJ2-3, with a possible D match to TRBD2 (7 bases). The CDR3 loop reads CASERGGGLTDTQYF. Here the CDR3 DNA reads TGTGCCAGCGAAAGAGGGGGGGGCCTCACAGATACGCAGTATTTT.